The rows below give T cell receptor beta chains drawn from one sample of a study of T cell repertoires in cytomegalovirus infection. MiXCR, applied by TCRdb to the reads, yields one record per CDR3 protein. The table has roughly 630,000 distinct CDR3 sequences, less than 25% seen once. Sequenced: CD8+ T cells from PBMCs. The receptors come from a human donor in good health (CMV status not recorded). Some clones in this sample may be carry-over from other donors' samples. The CDR3 runs from the conserved cysteine through the conserved F or W. A D gene is named only where the DNA matches it firmly. Rows may omit the clone size; those that give it use once, few, many or a size class.

j_gene: TRBJ1-2; v_gene: TRBV29-1; abundance: few; d_gene: .; CDR3aa: CSVETSGGYTF; CDR3nt: TGCAGCGTTGAAACCTCTGGGGGCTACACCTTC
j_gene: TRBJ1-6; v_gene: TRBV6-6; abundance: many; d_gene: .; CDR3aa: CASSYRVVSYSPLHF; CDR3nt: TGTGCCAGCAGTTATAGGGTAGTATCCTATTCACCCCTCCACTTT
j_gene: TRBJ1-1; v_gene: TRBV7-9; abundance: many; d_gene: TRBD1; CDR3aa: CASSLWTGGSTEAFF; CDR3nt: TGTGCCAGCAGCTTATGGACAGGGGGTTCCACTGAAGCTTTCTTT
j_gene: TRBJ1-4; v_gene: TRBV11-2; abundance: .; d_gene: TRBD1; CDR3aa: CASSLWDRVNEKLFF; CDR3nt: TGTGCCAGCAGCTTATGGGACAGGGTCAATGAAAAACTGTTTTTT
j_gene: TRBJ1-1; v_gene: TRBV27; abundance: few; d_gene: .; CDR3aa: CASSLLATNTEAFF; CDR3nt: TGTGCCAGCAGTCTCCTGGCAACGAACACTGAAGCTTTCTTT
j_gene: TRBJ1-1; v_gene: TRBV28; abundance: many; d_gene: .; CDR3aa: CASYAAGNTEAFF; CDR3nt: TGTGCCAGCTACGCGGCAGGGAACACTGAAGCTTTCTTT
j_gene: TRBJ2-3; v_gene: TRBV28; abundance: .; d_gene: .; CDR3aa: CASLGYITTPTDTQYF; CDR3nt: TGTGCCAGTCTAGGGTATATAACCACACCCACAGATACGCAGTATTTT
j_gene: TRBJ2-3; v_gene: TRBV13; abundance: .; d_gene: .; CDR3aa: CASSSTRDTQYF; CDR3nt: TGTGCCAGCAGCTCGACCCGGGATACGCAGTATTTT
j_gene: TRBJ1-1; v_gene: TRBV7-6; abundance: many; d_gene: .; CDR3aa: CASSSRGGGNTEAFF; CDR3nt: TGTGCCAGCAGCTCTCGTGGAGGGGGAAACACTGAAGCTTTCTTT
j_gene: TRBJ2-7; v_gene: TRBV6-5; abundance: once; d_gene: .; CDR3aa: CASISRGDYEQYF; CDR3nt: TGTGCCAGCATTTCGCGCGGGGACTACGAGCAGTACTTC
j_gene: TRBJ2-5; v_gene: TRBV29-1; abundance: few; d_gene: TRBD2; CDR3aa: CSVDSVAGVQETQYF; CDR3nt: TGCAGCGTTGACTCCGTTGCGGGAGTACAAGAGACCCAGTACTTC
j_gene: TRBJ1-1; v_gene: TRBV5-6; abundance: many; d_gene: TRBD1; CDR3aa: CASSRTGVEAFF; CDR3nt: TGTGCCAGCAGCCGGACAGGGGTTGAAGCTTTCTTT
j_gene: TRBJ2-1; v_gene: TRBV6-6; abundance: .; d_gene: TRBD2; CDR3aa: CASSFPSSGAINEQFF; CDR3nt: TGTGCCAGCAGTTTCCCTTCCAGCGGGGCCATCAATGAGCAGTTCTTC
j_gene: TRBJ1-2; v_gene: TRBV7-9; abundance: many; d_gene: TRBD1; CDR3aa: CASSPRQGAGYGYTF; CDR3nt: TGTGCCAGCAGCCCCCGACAGGGGGCAGGGTATGGCTACACCTTC
j_gene: TRBJ2-2; v_gene: TRBV7-6; abundance: .; d_gene: TRBD2; CDR3aa: CASSLALSGDIGELFF; CDR3nt: TGTGCCAGCAGCTTAGCCCTAAGCGGGGATATCGGGGAGCTGTTTTTT
j_gene: TRBJ1-5; v_gene: TRBV6-6; abundance: .; d_gene: .; CDR3aa: CASSTTRTLNQPQHF; CDR3nt: TGTGCCAGCAGCACAACTCGAACTCTCAATCAGCCCCAGCATTTT
j_gene: TRBJ2-7; v_gene: TRBV6-5; abundance: .; d_gene: TRBD1; CDR3aa: CASRPRDRGISYEQYF; CDR3nt: TGTGCCAGCAGACCCCGGGACAGGGGAATCTCCTACGAGCAGTACTTC
j_gene: TRBJ2-5; v_gene: TRBV11-2; abundance: many; d_gene: .; CDR3aa: CASSLGSSALGETQYF; CDR3nt: TGTGCCAGCAGCTTAGGTTCTAGCGCCCTCGGGGAGACCCAGTACTTC
j_gene: TRBJ2-1; v_gene: TRBV14; abundance: .; d_gene: .; CDR3aa: CASSSTGRRDNEQFF; CDR3nt: TGTGCCAGCAGCTCCACAGGGCGTCGGGACAATGAGCAGTTCTTC
j_gene: TRBJ1-1; v_gene: TRBV4-1; abundance: few; d_gene: .; CDR3aa: CATHEIPGGWNTEAFF; CDR3nt: TGCGCCACCCATGAGATTCCCGGGGGTTGGAACACTGAAGCTTTCTTT
j_gene: TRBJ2-3; v_gene: TRBV5-6; abundance: .; d_gene: .; CDR3aa: CASSPPAGVHTDTQYF; CDR3nt: TGTGCCAGCAGCCCCCCGGCCGGGGTCCACACAGATACGCAGTATTTT
j_gene: TRBJ1-6; v_gene: TRBV7-2; abundance: many; d_gene: TRBD1; CDR3aa: CASSSDRQGSPLHF; CDR3nt: TGTGCCAGCAGCTCCGACAGACAGGGATCACCCCTCCACTTT
j_gene: TRBJ2-2; v_gene: TRBV12-3/TRBV12-4; abundance: .; d_gene: .; CDR3aa: CASSSQGFRELFF; CDR3nt: TGTGCCAGCAGTTCCCAGGGTTTTCGGGAGCTGTTTTTT
j_gene: TRBJ1-1; v_gene: TRBV6-5; abundance: few; d_gene: .; CDR3aa: CASSNHERAFF; CDR3nt: TGTGCCAGCAGCAACCACGAACGGGCTTTCTTT
j_gene: TRBJ1-5; v_gene: TRBV14; abundance: .; d_gene: .; CDR3aa: CASSQDLEPQHF; CDR3nt: TGTGCCAGCAGCCAAGATTTGGAGCCCCAGCATTTT
j_gene: TRBJ2-1; v_gene: TRBV2; abundance: .; d_gene: .; CDR3aa: CASSVVYGGYEQFF; CDR3nt: TGTGCCAGCAGTGTTGTGTATGGGGGTTATGAGCAGTTCTTC
j_gene: TRBJ2-7; v_gene: TRBV4-1; abundance: many; d_gene: TRBD2; CDR3aa: CASSQEDSLAGGYAGYEQYF; CDR3nt: TGCGCCAGCAGCCAAGAAGATTCGCTAGCGGGGGGTTATGCCGGCTACGAGCAGTACTTC
j_gene: TRBJ1-2; v_gene: TRBV4-1; abundance: few; d_gene: .; CDR3aa: CASSQEETFYGYTF; CDR3nt: TGCGCCAGCAGCCAAGAAGAGACGTTCTATGGCTACACCTTC
j_gene: TRBJ1-2; v_gene: TRBV6-5; abundance: many; d_gene: TRBD1; CDR3aa: CASSYVRRDRGADGYTF; CDR3nt: TGTGCCAGCAGTTACGTTCGCAGGGACAGGGGGGCCGATGGCTACACCTTC
j_gene: TRBJ1-4; v_gene: TRBV20-1; abundance: once; d_gene: .; CDR3aa: CSARNEKLFF; CDR3nt: TGCAGTGCTAGAAATGAAAAACTGTTTTTT
j_gene: TRBJ1-1; v_gene: TRBV5-4; abundance: few; d_gene: .; CDR3aa: CASQTPTEAFF; CDR3nt: TGTGCCAGCCAAACACCCACTGAAGCTTTCTTT
j_gene: TRBJ2-7; v_gene: TRBV5-6; abundance: .; d_gene: .; CDR3aa: CASSPPRGYEQYF; CDR3nt: TGTGCCAGCAGCCCCCCGAGGGGCTACGAGCAGTACTTC
j_gene: TRBJ2-2; v_gene: TRBV7-2; abundance: many; d_gene: .; CDR3aa: CASSDGLQRELFF; CDR3nt: TGTGCCAGCAGCGACGGCCTCCAGCGGGAGCTGTTTTTT
j_gene: TRBJ1-5; v_gene: TRBV20-1; abundance: few; d_gene: TRBD1; CDR3aa: CSARDPGTGRDQPQHF; CDR3nt: TGCAGTGCTAGAGATCCCGGGACAGGGAGGGATCAGCCCCAGCATTTT
j_gene: TRBJ2-5; v_gene: TRBV4-3; abundance: few; d_gene: TRBD2; CDR3aa: CASSQDGGQGLAQETQYF; CDR3nt: TGCGCCAGCAGCCAAGATGGGGGTCAGGGACTAGCCCAAGAGACCCAGTACTTC
j_gene: TRBJ2-2; v_gene: TRBV5-6; abundance: .; d_gene: TRBD2; CDR3aa: CASSSGTSGITGELFF; CDR3nt: TGTGCCAGCAGCTCCGGGACTAGCGGAATCACCGGGGAGCTGTTTTTT
j_gene: TRBJ2-3; v_gene: TRBV5-6; abundance: .; d_gene: TRBD2; CDR3aa: CASSPGLAGGRSDTQYF; CDR3nt: TGTGCCAGCAGCCCCGGACTAGCGGGGGGCCGATCAGATACGCAGTATTTT
j_gene: TRBJ2-5; v_gene: TRBV7-8; abundance: few; d_gene: .; CDR3aa: CASSFPEGTSVETQYF; CDR3nt: TGTGCCAGCAGCTTCCCCGAGGGGACTTCTGTAGAGACCCAGTACTTC
j_gene: TRBJ1-1; v_gene: TRBV29-1; abundance: .; d_gene: .; CDR3aa: CSGETPSLNTEAFF; CDR3nt: TGCAGCGGTGAGACCCCCTCCCTAAACACTGAAGCTTTCTTT
j_gene: TRBJ1-2; v_gene: TRBV25-1; abundance: many; d_gene: .; CDR3aa: CASSAGNYGYTF; CDR3nt: TGTGCCAGCAGTGCAGGGAACTATGGCTACACCTTC
j_gene: TRBJ2-1; v_gene: TRBV3-1; abundance: .; d_gene: .; CDR3aa: CASSRLPGYNEQFF; CDR3nt: TGTGCCAGCAGCCGTCTCCCGGGTTACAATGAGCAGTTCTTC
j_gene: TRBJ2-2; v_gene: TRBV6-2/TRBV6-3; abundance: many; d_gene: TRBD2; CDR3aa: CASSGPTSGGQDGELFF; CDR3nt: TGTGCCAGCAGTGGGCCCACTAGCGGGGGACAGGACGGGGAGCTGTTTTTT
j_gene: TRBJ1-1; v_gene: TRBV7-9; abundance: .; d_gene: .; CDR3aa: CASSLRSEAFF; CDR3nt: TGTGCCAGCAGCTTAAGGTCAGAAGCTTTCTTT
j_gene: TRBJ1-2; v_gene: TRBV7-9; abundance: many; d_gene: .; CDR3aa: CASSPRLDTREGGYGYTF; CDR3nt: TGTGCCAGCAGCCCCCGACTCGACACTCGGGAGGGAGGCTATGGCTACACCTTC
j_gene: TRBJ1-1; v_gene: TRBV10-3; abundance: .; d_gene: .; CDR3aa: CAISESVGASLNTEAFF; CDR3nt: TGTGCCATCAGTGAGTCAGTCGGGGCCTCACTGAACACTGAAGCTTTCTTT
j_gene: TRBJ2-1; v_gene: TRBV27; abundance: .; d_gene: .; CDR3aa: CASSFQPWAVDEQFF; CDR3nt: TGTGCCAGCAGTTTTCAACCGTGGGCAGTCGATGAGCAGTTCTTC
j_gene: TRBJ2-7; v_gene: TRBV6-5; abundance: few; d_gene: TRBD2; CDR3aa: CASSDLAEEQYF; CDR3nt: TGTGCCAGCAGTGATCTAGCGGAGGAGCAGTACTTC
j_gene: TRBJ2-2; v_gene: TRBV12-5; abundance: few; d_gene: TRBD2; CDR3aa: CASGFTSANTGELFF; CDR3nt: TGTGCTAGTGGTTTCACTAGCGCGAACACCGGGGAGCTGTTTTTT